The 10 T cell receptor beta chains below were found in one sample sequenced in a study of blood T cell repertoires in COVID-19. Profiled with immunoSEQ multiplex PCR; TCRdb holds only in-frame clones, not every one. The sample contains around 250,000 clones, roughly four fifths of which appear only once. Input material: peripheral blood. These receptors originate from a woman under 30 with acute or convalescent COVID-19.

The chain employs TRBV11-3 and TRBJ2-1; D ambiguous. The germline gives CDR1 SGHNT, CDR2 YENEEA. Deletions cut 8 bases from V and 4 bases from J, with 15 bases between. CDR3 length equals 14 residues. The CDR3 sequence is CASARGEAYNEQFF. The CDR3 DNA is TGTGCCAGCGCCCGTGGTGAGGCATACAATGAGCAGTTCTTC.

The CDR3 DNA sequence: TGTGCCAGTAGTATAGACGCGGGGAGGACTGAAGCTTTCTTT. Translating it yields CASSIDAGRTEAFF. The genes are TRBV19 and TRBJ1-1; no reliable D call. This CDR3 has 14 residues. Per the germline V gene, CDR1 is LNHDA and CDR2 is SQIVND (reference sequence). Trimming took off 0 bases at V and 5 bases at J, with 10 bases between the two ends.

A few counts support this clone. The chain is built from TRBV30 and TRBJ2-7; TRBD1 matches 7 bases. Trimming took 3 bases from V and 2 from J; bases not matched to a gene: 4. Germline V gene lookup returns CDR1 GTSNPN and CDR2 SVGIG (reference sequence). The CDR3 is made up of 13 amino acids. In DNA form, the CDR3 reads TGTGCCTGGAGGTACAGGGGCACCTACGAGCAGTACTTC. Encoded protein: CAWRYRGTYEQYF.

The rearrangement joins TRBV13 to TRBJ2-7, with a possible D match to TRBD1 (7 bases). Germline loops: CDR1 PRHDT, CDR2 FYEKMQ (reference sequence). This CDR3 comprises 14 residues. V gave up 1 base and J gave up 7 bases, with 14 bases separating them. The CDR3 loop reads CASSLVGRGEEQYF. The CDR3 nucleotides are TGTGCCAGCAGCTTAGTTGGCAGGGGGGAGGAGCAGTACTTC.

This sequence joins TRBV14 and TRBJ2-3; TRBD2 matches 12 bases. V was pared by 0 bases and J by 3 bases, with 1 base of the junction left unmatched. This CDR3 contains 16 residues. CDR1 and CDR2 (germline): SGHDN, FVKESK. CDR3 DNA: TGTGCCAGCAGCCAAGAGACTAGCGGGAGAACAGATACGCAGTATTTT. It specifies CASSQETSGRTDTQYF.

V and J are TRBV7-6 and TRBJ1-4, with 11 bases identical to TRBD1. Losses at the gene ends were 5 bases for V and 3 bases for J; bases not matched to a gene: 2. The CDR3 covers 15 residues. The germline V gene encodes CDR1 SGHVS and CDR2 FNYEAQ. The CDR3 reads CASSPGQGANEKLFF. The CDR3 bases are TGTGCCAGCAGCCCGGGACAGGGGGCTAATGAAAAACTGTTTTTT.

The chain is built from TRBV15 and TRBJ2-1, with 9 nucleotides matching TRBD2. Trimming at V came to 3 bases and at J to 5 bases, leaving 5 bases not matched to a gene. This CDR3 spans 15 amino acids. In germline, CDR1 is LNHNV, CDR2 YYDKDF (reference sequence). CDR3 bases: TGTGCCACCAGCAGGCCAAGGACTAGCGACAATGAGCAGTTCTTC. This encodes CATSRPRTSDNEQFF.

J is TRBJ2-7 and V is TRBV6-6; TRBD1 is a possible D gene (5 bases). Germline CDR1 and CDR2: MNHNY and SVGAGI (reference sequence). The CDR3 contains 12 residues. V was pared by 7 bases and J by 1 base, with 8 bases between. In nucleotides, the CDR3 is TGTGCCAGCAAGACAGCTTCCTACGAGCAGTACTTC. Translation gives CASKTASYEQYF.

This rearrangement joins TRBV18 to TRBJ1-6; tentative D call: TRBD1 (5 bases). V lost 3 bases, J lost 8 bases, and 8 bases lay in between. CDR1 KGHSH and CDR2 LQKENI come from the germline V gene. The CDR3 totals 13 residues. CDR3 nucleotide sequence: TGTGCCAGCTCACCTAGCAGGGATTCACCCCTCCACTTT. Translation: CASSPSRDSPLHF.

This chain links TRBV10-3 with TRBJ2-7, with 7 positions matching TRBD1. Germline V lookup: CDR1 ENHRY, CDR2 SYGVKD. The junction had 10 bases not matched to a gene; V was cut back by 8 bases and J by 3 bases. The CDR3 is made up of 14 amino acids. The CDR3 sequence is CAILSATGNYEQYF. CDR3 bases: TGTGCCATCTTGTCCGCGACAGGGAACTACGAGCAGTACTTC.